This passage covers 19 T cell receptor beta chains from one sample sequenced in a study of yellow fever vaccine responses in identical twins (dated by TCRdb to the late 2010s). Receptor amplification or capture employed RT-PCR. Data came from an Illumina HiSeq 2500. The raw public reads went through TCRdb reprocessing: fastp at Q25, MiXCR clone calling, in-frame beta chains kept. Duplicate CDR3 protein sequences are folded into a single record with the most common DNA and genes. The sample has about 1,700 distinct CDR3 sequences on record, less than 85% of them singletons. 28% of the sample is taken by the ten largest. Sequenced here: T cells from blood (PBMCs), unsorted or a sorted subset (not recorded which), sampled before or after yellow fever vaccination (not recorded which). The receptors here all came from a female donor who received the yellow fever vaccine.

On this clonotype: One junction end does not reproduce the germline sequence, and a read error may be involved. The chain uses TRBV11-3 and TRBJ2-2, with TRBD2 identical over 8 bases. There are 17 residues in the CDR3. Germline V gene data show CDR1 as SGHNT and CDR2 as YENEEA. The CDR3 bases are TGTGCCAGCAGCTTCCGAGTAGCGGGAATAAACAGCGGGGAGCTGTTTTTT. It yields the protein CASSFRVAGINSGELFF.

V and J are TRBV6-5 and TRBJ1-2; the D is unclear. Germline CDR1 reads MNHEY; CDR2 reads SVGAGI. The CDR3 covers 14 residues. The V gene lost 4 bases and the J gene lost 4 bases, with 13 bases spanning the gap. The DNA of the CDR3 is TGTGCCAGCAGTTCCCCGTTGGCCCTCTATGGCTACACCTTC. Translating it yields CASSSPLALYGYTF.

This clonotype was observed once. In DNA form, the CDR3 reads TGCGCCAGCAGACCCGGGACAGGGGGCTCTGAAGCTTTCTTT. This translates into CASRPGTGGSEAFF. The chain couples TRBV10-1 to TRBJ1-1, with 12 nucleotides matching TRBD1. V was pared by 6 bases and J by 6 bases, with 5 bases of the junction left unmatched. This CDR3 is 14 amino acids long. Germline CDR1 reads WNHNN; CDR2 reads SYGVQD (reference sequence).

J is TRBJ2-1 and V is TRBV7-1; D not certain. TRBV7-1 is an open reading frame, and its role is uncertain. V was cut by 1 base and J by 8 bases, with 12 bases left in between. CDR3 length: 14 amino acids. CDR3 in amino acids: CASSSDRERDEQFF. In DNA, the CDR3 is TGTGCCAGCAGCTCAGATAGGGAAAGAGATGAGCAGTTCTTC.

The chain joins TRBV12-3 or TRBV12-4 to TRBJ2-1; the D is unclear. V was trimmed by 5 bases and J by 9 bases, leaving 14 bases between them. This CDR3 comprises 13 residues. The CDR3 bases are TGTGCCAGCAGTCCCGATGGATGGGGTGAGCAGTTCTTC. The encoded protein is CASSPDGWGEQFF.

The V gene is TRBV6-2 or TRBV6-3, the J gene TRBJ1-1; 7 bases are shared with TRBD1. The germline V gene encodes CDR1 MNHEY and CDR2 SVGEGT. The CDR3 is 14 amino acids. The ends lost 2 bases at V and 3 bases at J; junction bases unmatched: 3. For the CDR3, the DNA is TGTGCCAGCAGTTACGGGACAGACGACACTGAAGCTTTCTTT. Protein product: CASSYGTDDTEAFF.

This clonotype turned up a few times. The chain uses TRBV5-6 and TRBJ1-5; TRBD1 aligns across 9 bases. The trim removed 3 bases at V and 7 bases at J, leaving 8 bases unmatched. The V gene's germline CDR1 is SGHDT and CDR2 YYEEEE. The CDR3 has 15 residues. CDR3 amino acids: CASSSTGGAGQPQHF. The CDR3 nucleotides are TGTGCCAGCAGCTCCACAGGGGGCGCAGGGCAGCCCCAGCATTTT. The whole variable domain, remainder taken from reference TRBV5-6 and TRBJ1-5, is DAGVTQSPTHLIKTRGQQVTLRCSPKSGHDTVSWYQQALGQGPQFIFQYYEEEERQRGNFPDRFSGHQFPNYSSELNVNALLLGDSALYLCASSSTGGAGQPQHFGDGTRLSIL.

The chain has TRBV12-3 or TRBV12-4 and TRBJ2-3; D is undetermined. V was pared by 3 bases and J by 3 bases, with 13 bases between. The CDR3 sequence is 15 residues long. The CDR3 nucleotides read TGTGCCAGCAGTTTGACCTCCGCGGTTACAGATACGCAGTATTTT. This sequence encodes CASSLTSAVTDTQYF.

The chain recombines TRBV28 with TRBJ2-5; D unresolved. In germline, CDR1 is MDHEN, CDR2 SYDVKM. This CDR3 has 13 residues. Trimming removed 3 bases from V and 4 bases from J, with 9 bases in between. CDR3 residues: CASSFPALETQYF. The CDR3 DNA follows: TGTGCCAGCAGTTTTCCAGCTCTAGAGACCCAGTACTTC.

This chain uses TRBV30 with TRBJ1-1; D might be TRBD1 (6 bases). V lost 2 bases, J lost 1 base, and 11 bases lay in between. CDR3 length equals 14 residues. The germline CDR1 and CDR2 sequences are GTSNPN and SVGIG (reference sequence). The DNA of the CDR3 is TGTGCCTGGAGTACCCCGACAGGGAACACTGAAGCTTTCTTT. This sequence encodes CAWSTPTGNTEAFF.

This chain links TRBV19 with TRBJ1-2; D gene ambiguous. V was clipped by 1 base and J by 9 bases, with 18 bases between them. Germline CDR1 is LNHDA and CDR2 is SQIVND (reference sequence). The CDR3 consists of 15 residues. The CDR3 coding sequence is TGTGCCAGTAGTATAGGAGGGCAGGTGCCTATCCGCTACACCTTC. This sequence encodes CASSIGGQVPIRYTF.

V is TRBV28 and J is TRBJ2-2, with 7 bases fitting TRBD2. The CDR3 loop spans 14 amino acids. Germline assignment: CDR1 MDHEN and CDR2 SYDVKM. With V trimmed by 7 bases and J by 6 bases, 8 bases remained unmatched. The chain's CDR3 is CASIFSGKAGELFF. Written as DNA, the CDR3 is TGTGCCAGCATCTTCAGCGGGAAGGCCGGGGAGCTGTTTTTT.

This clonotype was recorded once. The chain has TRBV20-1 and TRBJ2-3; D is undetermined. Per the germline V gene, CDR1 is DFQATT and CDR2 is SNEGSKA (reference sequence). The CDR3 has 12 amino acids. Trimming shortened V by 3 bases and J by 4 bases, and 8 bases separated the two germline ends. CDR3 protein: CSASIVPDTQYF. The DNA for the CDR3 is TGCAGTGCTAGTATAGTTCCAGATACGCAGTATTTT.

The chain uses TRBV11-1 and TRBJ2-1, with TRBD2 matching over 12 bases. CDR3 length equals 17 residues. Germline V gene lookup returns CDR1 SGHAT and CDR2 FQDESV (reference sequence). The J segment lost 9 bases and the V segment lost 5 bases, leaving 14 bases of the junction unmatched. The CDR3 region has the DNA TGTGCCAGCAGCACCGGACTAGCGGGGAAACCGGCTCCTGAGCAGTTCTTC. It specifies CASSTGLAGKPAPEQFF.

This clonotype was seen just once. The chain employs TRBV18 and TRBJ2-5; no reliable D call. The V gene's germline CDR1 is KGHSH and CDR2 LQKENI. This CDR3 has 13 residues. V dropped 5 bases and J dropped 1 base, with 8 bases sitting between them. The CDR3, as DNA: TGTGCCAGCTCAAGCGCTACCCAAGAGACCCAGTACTTC. The encoded protein is CASSSATQETQYF. The entire variable domain, with the rest obtained from reference TRBV18 and TRBJ2-5, is as follows: NAGVMQNPRHLVRRRGQEARLRCSPMKGHSHVYWYRQLPEEGLKFMVYLQKENIIDESGMPKERFSAEFPKEGPSILRIQQVVRGDSAAYFCASSSATQETQYFGPGTRLLVL.

The chain couples TRBV7-9 to TRBJ1-6; TRBD1 matches 8 bases. The CDR3 length is 14 residues. The V segment lost 7 bases and the J segment 10 bases; nucleotides outside the gene matches: 9. Germline CDR1 is SEHNR and CDR2 is FQNEAQ (reference sequence). The CDR3 DNA reads TGTGCCAGCAACCCGACAGGGGTGGACTCACCCCTCCACTTT. It specifies CASNPTGVDSPLHF.

The J gene is TRBJ2-7, the V gene TRBV6-1; D is undetermined. The V and J ends lost 6 bases and 2 bases respectively, with 20 bases between them. CDR1 is MNHNS, CDR2 SASEGT, per germline. The CDR3 covers 16 residues. The DNA of the CDR3 is TGTGCCAGCAGCCCCCTGGCTGGGAAAGTTGCCTACGAGCAGTACTTC. Translation gives CASSPLAGKVAYEQYF.

CDR3 coding DNA: TGTGCCAGCAGGCCGGGACAGGGGGAACAGCCCCAGCATTTT. This translates into CASRPGQGEQPQHF. The rearrangement links TRBV2 to TRBJ1-5, with 11 bases lining up with TRBD1. This CDR3 has 14 amino acids. The V and J ends lost 6 bases and 7 bases, in that order; junction bases with no gene match: 5. Germline CDR1 reads SNHLY; CDR2 reads FYNNEI.

The chain joins TRBV6-6 to TRBJ1-3, with D hard to call. Germline assignment: CDR1 MNHNY and CDR2 SVGAGI (reference sequence). V was pared by 6 bases and J by 4 bases, with 7 bases between. The CDR3 consists of 12 residues. The CDR3, as DNA: TGTGCCAGCAGCCCGGCCGGAAACACCATATATTTT. This gives the protein CASSPAGNTIYF.